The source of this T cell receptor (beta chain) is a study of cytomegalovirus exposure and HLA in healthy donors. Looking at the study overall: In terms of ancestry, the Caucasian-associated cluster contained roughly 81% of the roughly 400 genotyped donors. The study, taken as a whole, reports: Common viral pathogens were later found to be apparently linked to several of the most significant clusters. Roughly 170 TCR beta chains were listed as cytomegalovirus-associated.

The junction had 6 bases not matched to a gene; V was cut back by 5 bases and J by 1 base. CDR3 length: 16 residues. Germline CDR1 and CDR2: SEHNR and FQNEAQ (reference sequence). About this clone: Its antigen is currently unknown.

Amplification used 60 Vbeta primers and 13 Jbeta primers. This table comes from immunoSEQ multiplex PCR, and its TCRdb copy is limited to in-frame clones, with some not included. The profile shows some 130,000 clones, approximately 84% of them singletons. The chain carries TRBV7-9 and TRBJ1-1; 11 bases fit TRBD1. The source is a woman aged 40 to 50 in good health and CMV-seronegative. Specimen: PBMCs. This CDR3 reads CASSQTGQGGNTEAFF. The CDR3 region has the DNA TGTGCCAGCAGCCAAACGGGACAGGGGGGGAACACTGAAGCTTTCTTT.